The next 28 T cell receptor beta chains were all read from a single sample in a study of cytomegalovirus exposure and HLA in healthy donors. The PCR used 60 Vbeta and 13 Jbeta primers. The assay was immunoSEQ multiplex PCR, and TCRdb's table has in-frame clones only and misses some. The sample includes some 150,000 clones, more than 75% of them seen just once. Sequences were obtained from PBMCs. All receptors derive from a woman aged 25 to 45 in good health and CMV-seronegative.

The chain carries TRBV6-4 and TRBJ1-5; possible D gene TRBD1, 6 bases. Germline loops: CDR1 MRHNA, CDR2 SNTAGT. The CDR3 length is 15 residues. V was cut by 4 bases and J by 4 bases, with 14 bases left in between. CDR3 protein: CASSAITRGNQPQHF. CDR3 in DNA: TGTGCCAGCAGTGCCATTACTAGGGGGAATCAGCCCCAGCATTTT.

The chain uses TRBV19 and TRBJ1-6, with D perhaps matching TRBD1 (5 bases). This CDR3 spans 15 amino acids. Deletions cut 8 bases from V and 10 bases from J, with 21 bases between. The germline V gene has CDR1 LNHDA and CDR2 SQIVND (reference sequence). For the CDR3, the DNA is TGTGCCAGTTCTCCTCGGGGGACGGTCGAGTCACCCCTCCACTTT. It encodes CASSPRGTVESPLHF.

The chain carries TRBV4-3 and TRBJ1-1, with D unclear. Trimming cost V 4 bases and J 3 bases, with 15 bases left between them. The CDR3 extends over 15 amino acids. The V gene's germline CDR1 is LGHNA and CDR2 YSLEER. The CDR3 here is CASSLEATWDTEAFF. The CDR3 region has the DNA TGCGCCAGCAGCCTTGAGGCTACTTGGGACACTGAAGCTTTCTTT.

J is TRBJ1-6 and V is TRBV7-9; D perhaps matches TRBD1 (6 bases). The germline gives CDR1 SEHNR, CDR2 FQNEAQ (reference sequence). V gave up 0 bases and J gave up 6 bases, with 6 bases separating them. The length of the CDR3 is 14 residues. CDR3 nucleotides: TGTGCCAGCAGCTTAGCGGACAGTAATTCACCCCTCCACTTT. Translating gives CASSLADSNSPLHF.

This CDR3 is CASSLLGGGQPQHF. CDR3 nucleotide sequence: TGTGCCAGCAGTTTATTAGGGGGGGGTCAGCCCCAGCATTTT. The chain recombines TRBV27 with TRBJ1-5; perhaps TRBD1 as D (6 bases). In germline, CDR1 is MNHEY, CDR2 SMNVEV (reference sequence). V lost 1 base and J lost 6, with 10 bases in between. CDR3 length: 14 residues.

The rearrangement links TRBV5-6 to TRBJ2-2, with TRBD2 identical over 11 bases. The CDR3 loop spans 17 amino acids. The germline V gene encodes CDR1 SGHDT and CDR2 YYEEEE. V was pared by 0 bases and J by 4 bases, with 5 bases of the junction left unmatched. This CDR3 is CASSLELAGGFTGELFF. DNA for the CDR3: TGTGCCAGCAGCTTGGAGCTAGCGGGAGGATTCACCGGGGAGCTGTTTTTT.

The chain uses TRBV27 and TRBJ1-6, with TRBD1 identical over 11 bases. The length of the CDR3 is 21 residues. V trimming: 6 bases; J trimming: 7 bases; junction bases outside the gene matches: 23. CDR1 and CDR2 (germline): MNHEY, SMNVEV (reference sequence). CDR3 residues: CASSRGQGARSPMSQNSPLHF. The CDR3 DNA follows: TGTGCCAGCAGCCGCGGACAGGGGGCGCGGAGCCCCATGTCCCAAAATTCACCCCTCCACTTT.

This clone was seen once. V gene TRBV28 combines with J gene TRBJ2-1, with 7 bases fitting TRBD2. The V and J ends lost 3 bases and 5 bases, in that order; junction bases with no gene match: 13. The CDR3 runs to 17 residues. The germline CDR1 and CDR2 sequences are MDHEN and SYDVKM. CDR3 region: CASSLGTMGREDNEQFF. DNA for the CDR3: TGTGCCAGCAGTTTGGGGACTATGGGGCGGGAAGACAATGAGCAGTTCTTC.

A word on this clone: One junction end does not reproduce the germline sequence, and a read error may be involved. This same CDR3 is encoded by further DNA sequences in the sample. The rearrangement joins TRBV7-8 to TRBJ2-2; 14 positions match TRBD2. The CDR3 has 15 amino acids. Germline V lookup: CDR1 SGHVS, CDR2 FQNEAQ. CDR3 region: CASSPGLAGVGELFF. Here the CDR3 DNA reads TGTGCTAGCAGCCCGGGACTAGCGGGAGTTGGGGAGCTGTTTTTT.

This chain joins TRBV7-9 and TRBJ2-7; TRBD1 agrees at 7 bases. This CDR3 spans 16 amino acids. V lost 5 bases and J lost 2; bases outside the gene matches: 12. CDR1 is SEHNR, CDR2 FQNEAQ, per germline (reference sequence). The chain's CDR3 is CASSTLGPGGTYEQYF. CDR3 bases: TGTGCCAGCAGCACACTTGGGCCAGGGGGAACCTACGAGCAGTACTTC. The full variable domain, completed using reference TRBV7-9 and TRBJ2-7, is DTGVSQNPRHKITKRGQNVTFRCDPISEHNRLYWYRQTLGQGPEFLTYFQNEAQLEKSRLLSDRFSAERPKGSFSTLEIQRTEQGDSAMYLCASSTLGPGGTYEQYFGPGTRLTVT.

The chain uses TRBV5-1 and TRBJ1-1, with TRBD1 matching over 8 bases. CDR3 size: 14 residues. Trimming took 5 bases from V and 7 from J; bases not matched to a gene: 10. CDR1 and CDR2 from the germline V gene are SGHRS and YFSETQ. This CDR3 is CASSYATGTGEAFF. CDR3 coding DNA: TGCGCCAGCAGTTACGCTACCGGGACAGGTGAAGCTTTCTTT.

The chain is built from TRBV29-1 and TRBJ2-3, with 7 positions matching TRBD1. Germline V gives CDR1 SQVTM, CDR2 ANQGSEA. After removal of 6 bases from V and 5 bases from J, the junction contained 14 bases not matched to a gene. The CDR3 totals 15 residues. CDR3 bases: TGCAGCGTCATGGGGGCCCAGGGGGAAGTAGATACGCAGTATTTT. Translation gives CSVMGAQGEVDTQYF.

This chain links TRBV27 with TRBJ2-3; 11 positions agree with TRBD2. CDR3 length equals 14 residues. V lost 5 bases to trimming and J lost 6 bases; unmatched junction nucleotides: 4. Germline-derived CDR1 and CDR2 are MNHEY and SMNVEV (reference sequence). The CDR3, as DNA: TGTGCCAGCAGTCGTCGACTAGCGGGGGATACGCAGTATTTT. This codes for CASSRRLAGDTQYF.

CDR3 region: CASSRTHSAIGELFF. In DNA form, the CDR3 reads TGTGCCAGCAGCCGAACACACAGTGCCATCGGGGAGCTGTTTTTT. The chain links TRBV5-8 to TRBJ2-2; D is uncertain. Germline-derived CDR1 and CDR2 are SGHTS and YDEGEE. V lost 4 bases and J 7 bases, leaving 17 bases between the germline ends. The CDR3 length is 15 residues.

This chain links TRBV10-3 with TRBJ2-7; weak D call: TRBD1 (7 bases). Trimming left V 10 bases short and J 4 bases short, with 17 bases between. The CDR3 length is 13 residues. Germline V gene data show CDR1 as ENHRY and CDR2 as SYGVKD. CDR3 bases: TGTGCCAGCATCCAGGCAGGGGGGTACGAGCAGTACTTC. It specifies CASIQAGGYEQYF.

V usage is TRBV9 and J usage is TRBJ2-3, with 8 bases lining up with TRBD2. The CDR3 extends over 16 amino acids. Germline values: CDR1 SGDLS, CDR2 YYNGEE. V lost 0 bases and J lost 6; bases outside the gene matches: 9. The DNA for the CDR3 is TGTGCCAGCAGCGTAGTAGCGGGACTATCTTCCGATACGCAGTATTTT. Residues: CASSVVAGLSSDTQYF.

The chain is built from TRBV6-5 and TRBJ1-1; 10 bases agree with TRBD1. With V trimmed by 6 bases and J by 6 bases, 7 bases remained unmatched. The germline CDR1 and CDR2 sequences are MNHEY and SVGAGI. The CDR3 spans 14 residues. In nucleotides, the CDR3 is TGTGCCAGCAGGAGGACAGGGGGAAAGGCTGAAGCTTTCTTT. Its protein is CASRRTGGKAEAFF.

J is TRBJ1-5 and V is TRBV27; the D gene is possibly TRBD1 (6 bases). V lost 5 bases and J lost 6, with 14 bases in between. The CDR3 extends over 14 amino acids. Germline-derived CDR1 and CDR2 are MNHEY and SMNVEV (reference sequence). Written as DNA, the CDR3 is TGTGCCAGCAGTCGGACAGACTCTCTTCAGCCCCAGCATTTT. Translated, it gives CASSRTDSLQPQHF.

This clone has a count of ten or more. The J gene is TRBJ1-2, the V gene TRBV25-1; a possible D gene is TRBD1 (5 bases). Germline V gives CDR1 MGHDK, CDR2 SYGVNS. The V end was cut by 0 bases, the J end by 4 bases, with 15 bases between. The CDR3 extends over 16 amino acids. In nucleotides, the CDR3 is TGTGCCAGCAGTGAATATCCAGGGCCCGGGAGCTATGGCTACACCTTC. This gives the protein CASSEYPGPGSYGYTF.

CDR3 amino acids: CASSEAGGPHMWTDTQYF. CDR3 bases: TGTGCCAGCAGCGAGGCGGGAGGGCCCCATATGTGGACAGATACGCAGTATTTT. The genes are TRBV9 and TRBJ2-3, with 9 bases fitting TRBD2. Germline V gene data show CDR1 as SGDLS and CDR2 as YYNGEE. The CDR3 consists of 18 residues. The V gene end was trimmed by 3 bases and the J gene end by 3 bases; junction bases not matched to a gene: 14.

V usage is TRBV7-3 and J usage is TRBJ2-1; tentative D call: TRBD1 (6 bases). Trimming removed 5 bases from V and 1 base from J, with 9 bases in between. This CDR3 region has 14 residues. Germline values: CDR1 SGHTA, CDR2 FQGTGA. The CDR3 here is CASSPQGSYNEQFF. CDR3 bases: TGTGCCAGCAGCCCACAGGGTTCCTACAATGAGCAGTTCTTC.

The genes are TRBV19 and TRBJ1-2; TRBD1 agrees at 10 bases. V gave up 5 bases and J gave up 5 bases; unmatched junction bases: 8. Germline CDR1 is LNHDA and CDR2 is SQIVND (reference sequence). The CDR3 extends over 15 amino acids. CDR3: CASSLRDRGYYGYTF. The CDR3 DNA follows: TGTGCCAGTAGTCTCCGGGACAGGGGTTATTATGGCTACACCTTC.

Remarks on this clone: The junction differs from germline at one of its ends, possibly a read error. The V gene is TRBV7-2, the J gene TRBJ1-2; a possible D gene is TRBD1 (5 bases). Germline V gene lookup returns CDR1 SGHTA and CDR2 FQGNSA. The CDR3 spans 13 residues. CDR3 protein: CASSLLYRLGYPF. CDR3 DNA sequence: TGTGCCAGCAGCTTATTGTACAGGCTAGGCTACCCCTTC.

This chain's CDR3 is CASSMIPGQGHQPQHF. The CDR3 region has the DNA TGTGCCAGTAGTATGATTCCGGGACAGGGTCATCAGCCCCAGCATTTT. The V and J genes are TRBV19 and TRBJ1-5; 9 bases align to TRBD1. The germline gives CDR1 LNHDA, CDR2 SQIVND (reference sequence). Trimming took 3 bases from V and 5 from J; bases not matched to a gene: 8. The CDR3 contains 16 residues.

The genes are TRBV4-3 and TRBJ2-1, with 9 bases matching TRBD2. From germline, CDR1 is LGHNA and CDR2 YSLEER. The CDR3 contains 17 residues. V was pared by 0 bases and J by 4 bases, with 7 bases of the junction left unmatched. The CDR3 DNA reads TGCGCCAGCAGCCAAGATTTCGGGACTAGCCCTTACAATGAGCAGTTCTTC. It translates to CASSQDFGTSPYNEQFF.

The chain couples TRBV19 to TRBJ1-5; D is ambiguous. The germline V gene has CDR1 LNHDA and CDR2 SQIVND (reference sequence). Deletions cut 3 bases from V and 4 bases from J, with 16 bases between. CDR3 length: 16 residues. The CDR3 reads CASSMGIRLDNQPQHF. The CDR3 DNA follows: TGTGCCAGTAGTATGGGCATACGGTTGGATAATCAGCCCCAGCATTTT. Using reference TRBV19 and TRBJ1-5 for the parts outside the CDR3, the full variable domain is DGGITQSPKYLFRKEGQNVTLSCEQNLNHDAMYWYRQDPGQGLRLIYYSQIVNDFQKGDIAEGYSVSREKKESFPLTVTSAQKNPTAFYLCASSMGIRLDNQPQHFGDGTRLSIL.

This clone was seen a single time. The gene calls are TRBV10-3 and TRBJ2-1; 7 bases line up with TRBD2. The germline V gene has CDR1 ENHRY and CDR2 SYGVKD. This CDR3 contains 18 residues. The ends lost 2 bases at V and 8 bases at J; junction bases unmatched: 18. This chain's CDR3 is CAISEVWGSGSKYDEQFF. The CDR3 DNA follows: TGTGCCATCAGTGAGGTGTGGGGTAGCGGGTCCAAGTACGATGAGCAGTTCTTC.

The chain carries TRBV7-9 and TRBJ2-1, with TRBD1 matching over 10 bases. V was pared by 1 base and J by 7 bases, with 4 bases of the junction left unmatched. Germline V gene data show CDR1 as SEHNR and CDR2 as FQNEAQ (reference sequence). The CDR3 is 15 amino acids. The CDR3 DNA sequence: TGTGCCAGCAGCTTAGTTGGACAGGGGGAGAATGAGCAGTTCTTC. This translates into CASSLVGQGENEQFF.